The 9 T cell receptor beta chains listed next were all sequenced from one sample in a study of radiotherapy plus CTLA-4 blockade in lung cancer. Assay used: immunoSEQ multiplex PCR; TCRdb lists only in-frame clones, some missing. This sample has 30,000 to 40,000 clones, with about 69% found just once. This material consisted of peripheral blood, taken from a patient treated with radiotherapy plus ipilimumab. Every receptor here comes from a human donor with non-small cell lung cancer that progressed on radiotherapy plus ipilimumab.

V and J are TRBV7-9 and TRBJ2-7, with no clear D. Trimming took 5 bases from V and 0 from J, leaving 11 bases between them. The CDR3 is 14 amino acids. The V gene's germline CDR1 is SEHNR and CDR2 FQNEAQ (reference sequence). CDR3 bases: TGTGCCAGCAGCAGAACGACGGACTCCTACGAGCAGTACTTC. Residues: CASSRTTDSYEQYF.

The chain links TRBV29-1 to TRBJ2-1; TRBD1 aligns across 7 bases. The V segment lost 6 bases and the J segment 2 bases; nucleotides outside the gene matches: 7. There are 14 residues in the CDR3. Per the germline V gene, CDR1 is SQVTM and CDR2 is ANQGSEA. The CDR3 DNA follows: TGCAGCGTCGAAACAGGGGAAGCCTACAATGAGCAGTTCTTC. It specifies CSVETGEAYNEQFF.

This clone was observed a few times. This chain joins TRBV11-2 and TRBJ1-5, with D unresolved. The CDR3 extends over 11 amino acids. The germline CDR1 and CDR2 sequences are SGHAT and FQNNGV. V lost 4 bases and J lost 4, with 2 bases in between. The CDR3 protein is CASSSNQPQHF. The DNA of the CDR3 is TGTGCCAGCAGCTCTAATCAGCCCCAGCATTTT.

There are a few counts of this clone. The chain recombines TRBV9 with TRBJ2-7; maybe TRBD2 (6 bases). The CDR3 runs to 14 residues. Trimming stripped 3 bases from V and 4 bases from J, with 14 bases between. The germline CDR1 and CDR2 sequences are SGDLS and YYNGEE. The DNA of the CDR3 is TGTGCCAGCAGCGGTGGAGGGAGCACTTACGAGCAGTACTTC. This gives the protein CASSGGGSTYEQYF.

This sequence joins TRBV4-1 and TRBJ1-5; tentative D call: TRBD1 (5 bases). The CDR3 covers 18 residues. V was cut by 0 bases and J by 0 bases, with 15 bases left in between. The germline V gene has CDR1 MGHRA and CDR2 YSYEKL. For the CDR3, the DNA is TGCGCCAGCAGCCAAGATCCGGCGGGACTGAATAGCAATCAGCCCCAGCATTTT. Its translation is CASSQDPAGLNSNQPQHF.

The chain uses TRBV4-1 and TRBJ1-3; D perhaps matches TRBD1 (5 bases). The V end was cut by 4 bases, the J end by 2 bases, with 18 bases between. The CDR3 is made up of 17 amino acids. In germline, CDR1 is MGHRA, CDR2 YSYEKL. The CDR3 DNA sequence: TGCGCCAGCAGCCCCCGCCCCAGGGACCCTACTGGAAACACCATATATTTT. It encodes CASSPRPRDPTGNTIYF.

This clone is a singleton in its sample. This sequence joins TRBV28 and TRBJ1-3; TRBD1 aligns across 8 bases. The CDR3 consists of 14 residues. Trimming removed 6 bases from V and 4 bases from J; junction bases left unmatched: 5. Germline assignment: CDR1 MDHEN and CDR2 SYDVKM. CDR3 in DNA: TGTGCCAGCAGCTCGACAGGGGAAGGAAACACCATATATTTT. Translation: CASSSTGEGNTIYF.

The chain has TRBV13 and TRBJ1-1; D perhaps matches TRBD1 (5 bases). Germline-derived CDR1 and CDR2 are PRHDT and FYEKMQ (reference sequence). The CDR3 totals 19 residues. V was trimmed by 2 bases and J by 1 base, leaving 23 bases between them. The CDR3 here is CASSLIVSREGSWNTEAFF. CDR3 DNA: TGTGCCAGCAGCTTAATTGTTAGCAGGGAAGGTTCGTGGAACACTGAAGCTTTCTTT. Using reference TRBV13 and TRBJ1-1 for the parts outside the CDR3, the full variable domain is AAGVIQSPRHLIKEKRETATLKCYPIPRHDTVYWYQQGPGQDPQFLISFYEKMQSDKGSIPDRFSAQQFSDYHSELNMSSLELGDSALYFCASSLIVSREGSWNTEAFFGQGTRLTVV.

The gene calls are TRBV5-4 and TRBJ2-3; possible D gene TRBD2, 5 bases. V lost 3 bases and J lost 2, with 10 bases in between. Germline CDR1 is SGHNT and CDR2 is YYREEE (reference sequence). This CDR3 contains 14 residues. The CDR3 region is CASSSRTFTDTQYF. CDR3 in DNA: TGTGCCAGCAGCTCCCGGACTTTCACAGATACGCAGTATTTT.